What follows is one TCR beta chain and its context. Antigen specificity is unknown. The data belong to a study of shared clonotypes between healthy human individuals. The assay was immunoSEQ multiplex PCR, and TCRdb's table has in-frame clones only and misses some. The sample has about 1.5 million clones; nearly 99% are singletons. General observations from the study: Researchers found naive subsets generally carried larger estimated richness than memory subsets. Blood was the sole source, and tissue repertoires probably differ.

The ends lost 6 bases at V and 2 bases at J; junction bases unmatched: 5. The CDR3 consists of 14 residues. The germline V gene encodes CDR1 SGHAT and CDR2 FQDESV (reference sequence). This TCR came from a man aged 25 to 45 in good health. What was sequenced was naive CD4+ T cells sorted from blood. The subset: CD45RA+ positively selected. V is TRBV11-1 and J is TRBJ2-3; 7 bases line up with TRBD2. The CDR3 sequence: CASSPGGYTDTQYF. CDR3 in DNA: TGTGCCAGCAGTCCCGGGGGGTACACAGATACGCAGTATTTT.